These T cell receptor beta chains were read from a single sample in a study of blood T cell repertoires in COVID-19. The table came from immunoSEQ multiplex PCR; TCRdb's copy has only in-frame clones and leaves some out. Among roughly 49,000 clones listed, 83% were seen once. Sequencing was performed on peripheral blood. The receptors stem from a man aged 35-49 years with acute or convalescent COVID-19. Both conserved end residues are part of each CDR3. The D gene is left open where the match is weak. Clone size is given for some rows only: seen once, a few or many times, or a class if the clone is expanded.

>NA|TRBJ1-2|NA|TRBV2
TGTGCCAGCAGTAAGGGTAGGGGGACTACCTATGGCTACACCTTC
CASSKGRGTTYGYTF
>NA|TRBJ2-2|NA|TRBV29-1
TGCAGCGCTAATAAAGGGGGGGCCGACACCGGGGAGCTGTTTTTT
CSANKGGADTGELFF
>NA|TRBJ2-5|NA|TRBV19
TGTGCCAGTAGTTCGGGGTGGGAGACCCAGTACTTC
CASSSGWETQYF
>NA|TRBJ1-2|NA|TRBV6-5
TGTGCCAGCAGCCCCAGGGCGGAGAAGTTCTATGGCTACACCTTC
CASSPRAEKFYGYTF
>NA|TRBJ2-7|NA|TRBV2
TGTGCCAGCAGTGCGGTGGCGGGCCTATCCTACGAGCAGTACTTC
CASSAVAGLSYEQYF
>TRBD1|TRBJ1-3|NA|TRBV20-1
TGCAGTGCTAGTCATTCCGGGGGACAGGGGAAGGGGAACACCATATATTTT
CSASHSGGQGKGNTIYF
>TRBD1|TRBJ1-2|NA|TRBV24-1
TGTGCCACCAGTGAGGGACAGGGTCGTGGCTACACCTTC
CATSEGQGRGYTF
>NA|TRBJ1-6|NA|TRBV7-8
TGTGCCAGCAGCTTAGCCCCTACAGGGCCTGGAGCGGGGTCACCCCTCCACTTT
CASSLAPTGPGAGSPLHF
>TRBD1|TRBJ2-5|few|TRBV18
TGTGCCAGCTCACGGGACAGGAGCCAAGAGACCCAGTACTTC
CASSRDRSQETQYF
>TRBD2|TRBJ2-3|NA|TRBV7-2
TGTGCCAGCAGCCACGTAGCGGGGGAAACAGATACGCAGTATTTT
CASSHVAGETDTQYF
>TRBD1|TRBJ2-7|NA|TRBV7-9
TGTGCCAGCAGCCACCGGGACAGGGTGGAATACGAGCAGTACTTC
CASSHRDRVEYEQYF
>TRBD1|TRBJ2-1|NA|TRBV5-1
TGCGCCAGCAGCTTGGGACAGGGCAATGAGCAGTTCTTC
CASSLGQGNEQFF
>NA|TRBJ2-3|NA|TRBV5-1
TGCGCCAGCAGTATCTATACTCACAGGGCCCCAGATACGCAGTATTTT
CASSIYTHRAPDTQYF
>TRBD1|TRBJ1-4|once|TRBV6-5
TGTGCCAGCAGTTTAACAGGGGGAAGTGAAAAACTGTTTTTT
CASSLTGGSEKLFF
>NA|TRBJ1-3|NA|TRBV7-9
TGTGCCAGCAGCCCCGGACAATCAGACGGAAACACCATATATTTT
CASSPGQSDGNTIYF
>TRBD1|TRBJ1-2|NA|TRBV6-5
TGTGCCAGCAGAAGGGACAGGACTTCAAACTATGGCTACACCTTC
CASRRDRTSNYGYTF
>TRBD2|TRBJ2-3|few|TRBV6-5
TGTGCCAGCAGTTACGGAGGACTAGCTTTCACAGATACGCAGTATTTT
CASSYGGLAFTDTQYF
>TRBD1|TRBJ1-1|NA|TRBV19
TGTGCCAGTAGAACCGGGACAGAAAACACTGAAGCTTTCTTT
CASRTGTENTEAFF
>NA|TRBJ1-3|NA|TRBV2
TGTGCCAGCAGCCCACAGTTTTCTGGAAACACCATATATTTT
CASSPQFSGNTIYF
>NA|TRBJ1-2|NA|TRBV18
TGTGCCAGCTCACCACGAGAGGGGGATGGCTACACCTTC
CASSPREGDGYTF
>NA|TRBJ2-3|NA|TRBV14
TGTGCCAGCAGCCAGGGCCTCGAGACGCAGTATTTT
CASSQGLETQYF
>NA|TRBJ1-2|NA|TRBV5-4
TGTGCCAGCAGTACTCAAACCCGTGGTGGCTACACCTTC
CASSTQTRGGYTF
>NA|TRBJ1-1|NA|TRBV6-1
TGTGCCAGCAGTGAGAACATGAACACTGAAGCTTTCTTT
CASSENMNTEAFF
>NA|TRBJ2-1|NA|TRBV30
TGTGCCTCAAGGCGGGGCTATGAGCAGTTCTTC
CASRRGYEQFF
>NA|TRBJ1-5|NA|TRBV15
TGTGCCACCAGCAGAGACAGGGAGGTAAGGCAGCCCCAGCATTTT
CATSRDREVRQPQHF
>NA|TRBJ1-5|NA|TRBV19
TGTGCCAGTAGTATACAGGGTACTGGCAATCAGCCCCAGCATTTT
CASSIQGTGNQPQHF
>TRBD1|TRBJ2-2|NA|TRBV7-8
TGTGCCCTGGGACAGTCTGTCGGGGAGCTGTTTTTT
CALGQSVGELFF
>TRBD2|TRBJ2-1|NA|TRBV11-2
TGTGCCAGCAGCTCTAGCGGGGGGGCATACAATGAGCAGTTCTTC
CASSSSGGAYNEQFF
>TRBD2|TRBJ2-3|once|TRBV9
TGTGCCAGCAGCGTATCCGGGGGGGTCACAGATACGCAGTATTTT
CASSVSGGVTDTQYF
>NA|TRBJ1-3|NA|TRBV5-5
TGTGCCAGCAGCTTGCAGAGGAGGGGAAACACCATATATTTT
CASSLQRRGNTIYF
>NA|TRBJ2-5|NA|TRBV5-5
TGTGCCAGCAGCTTCAGCGACCGAGAGACCCAGTACTTC
CASSFSDRETQYF
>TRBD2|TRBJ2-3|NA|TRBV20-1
TGCAGTGCTAGTGGGGCTAGCGGGAGAAATACGCAGTATTTT
CSASGASGRNTQYF
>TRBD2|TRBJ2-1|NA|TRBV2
TGTGCCAGCAGTGTTTTAGCGGGAGGAGGTGTTGGCTACAATGAGCAGTTCTTC
CASSVLAGGGVGYNEQFF
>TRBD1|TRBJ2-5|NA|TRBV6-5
TGTGCCAGCGTATTTTCAGGGGGCTTAGAGACCCAGTACTTC
CASVFSGGLETQYF
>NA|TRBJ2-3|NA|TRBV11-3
TGTGCCAGCAGCTTAGGCCTTAGTGGGCCAGATACGCAGTATTTT
CASSLGLSGPDTQYF
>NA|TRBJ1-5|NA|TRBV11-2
TGTGCCAGCAGCTTAGATCGCGATCAGCCCCAGCATTTT
CASSLDRDQPQHF
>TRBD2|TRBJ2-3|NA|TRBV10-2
TGCGCCAGCAGTTCTAGCGGGGGGGCCGTAGATACGCAGTATTTT
CASSSSGGAVDTQYF
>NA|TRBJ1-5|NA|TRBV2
TGTGCCAGCAGTGAGGGGCAGGGCGGGAGTCAGCCCCAGCATTTT
CASSEGQGGSQPQHF
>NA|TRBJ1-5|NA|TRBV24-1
TGTGCCACCAGTCCGAGGGGAGGAGGCCAGCCCCAGCATTTT
CATSPRGGGQPQHF
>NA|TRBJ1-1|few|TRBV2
TGTGCCAGCAGGGGAGACGCGAACACTGAAGCTTTCTTT
CASRGDANTEAFF
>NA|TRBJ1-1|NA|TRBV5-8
TGTGCCAGCAGCTTGGGGCAGGATTCAACTGAAGCTTTCTTT
CASSLGQDSTEAFF
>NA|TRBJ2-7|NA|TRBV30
TGTGCCTGGAGTGCAGGGTTCGGTCTCGAGCAGTACTTC
CAWSAGFGLEQYF
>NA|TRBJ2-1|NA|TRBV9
TGTGCCAGCAGCGTAGGATCTGAGAGCAATGAGCAGTTCTTC
CASSVGSESNEQFF
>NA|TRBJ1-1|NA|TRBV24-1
TGTGCCACCAGTGACCCGGCGGCTGAAGCTTTCTTT
CATSDPAAEAFF
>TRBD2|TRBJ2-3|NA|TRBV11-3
TGTGCCAGCAGCTTGGGGGGGAGCACAGATACGCAGTATTTT
CASSLGGSTDTQYF
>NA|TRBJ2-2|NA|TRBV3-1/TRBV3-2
TGTGCCAGCAGCCGAGGGGACTCCAACACCGGGGAGCTGTTTTTT
CASSRGDSNTGELFF
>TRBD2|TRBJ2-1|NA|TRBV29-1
TGCAGCGTTGTTTCAGGGCGTCTAGCGGGAGTTGAGCAGTTCTTC
CSVVSGRLAGVEQFF
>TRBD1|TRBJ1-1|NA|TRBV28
TGTGCCAGCAGGTACAGGGGGGCTACTTTCTTT
CASRYRGATFF
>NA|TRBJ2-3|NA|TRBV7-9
TGTGCCAGCAGCTTCACAGGGGAGGGCACAGATACGCAGTATTTT
CASSFTGEGTDTQYF
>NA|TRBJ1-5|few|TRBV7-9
TGTGCCAGCAGCCAATCGAGGGTCGGCAATCAGCCCCAGCATTTT
CASSQSRVGNQPQHF
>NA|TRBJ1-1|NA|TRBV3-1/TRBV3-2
TGTGCCAGCAGCCAGTCAGGGAATGTTGAAGCTTTCTTT
CASSQSGNVEAFF
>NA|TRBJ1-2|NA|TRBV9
TGTGCCAGCAGCACCACGGGGGGAATCTATGGCTACACCTTC
CASSTTGGIYGYTF